This T cell receptor (beta chain) was found in a study of blood T cell repertoires in COVID-19. Study-wide context: Some COVID-19 samples were acute and others convalescent; all came from the United States, Italy and Spain. PBMCs, B-cell-depleted T cells, or T cells were the source of the cDNA or gDNA that made up the material.

Germline CDR1 is SGDLS and CDR2 is YYNGEE. The CDR3 loop spans 16 amino acids. Trimming at V came to 4 bases and at J to 4 bases, leaving 10 bases not matched to a gene. In the original workflow: Reference gene primer amplification gave nucleated cell count estimates. Some clones are missing from TCRdb's copy, which holds only in-frame ones; the method was immunoSEQ multiplex PCR. From that table come the V and J calls and clone size; the DNA was used to work out D and trimming. The sample contains some 75,000 clones, 75% to 95% of which appear only once. The sequencing sample was made of peripheral blood. This sequence joins TRBV9 and TRBJ2-2; 7 bases align to TRBD2. The sequence was obtained from a human donor in a cohort sampled during active COVID-19. The CDR3 bases are TGTGCCAGCAGCCTTGGGCGGGGGACGAGCACCGGGGAGCTGTTTTTT. Amino acids: CASSLGRGTSTGELFF.